The rows below give T cell receptor beta chains drawn from one sample of a study of cytotoxic CD8 clonotypes in ibrutinib-treated CLL. TCRdb's table, derived via immunoSEQ multiplex PCR, lists solely in-frame clones and lacks some. The data contain 130,000 or so clones, approximately 77% of them singletons. The source material was PBMCs, sampled after 12 months of ibrutinib treatment. The receptors stem from a human donor with chronic lymphocytic leukemia. The CDR3 runs from the conserved cysteine through the conserved F or W. Size is stated for part of the rows, as once, few or many counts, or as a class when the clone is expanded.

CDR3: CASSLGTGGNEKLFF; V: TRBV7-8; J: TRBJ1-4; size: NA
CDR3: CASSYLRPSPDEKLFF; V: TRBV6-5; J: TRBJ1-4; size: few
CDR3: CATSGQEYNEQFF; V: TRBV28; J: TRBJ2-1; size: NA
CDR3: CASSGGGRSPSYNEQFF; V: TRBV6-4; J: TRBJ2-1; size: NA
CDR3: CASSILLGDRSQETQYF; V: TRBV19; J: TRBJ2-5; size: NA
CDR3: CASTPSEAEEAFF; V: TRBV6-1; J: TRBJ1-1; size: NA
CDR3: CASFSTTGRENTEAFF; V: TRBV5-1; J: TRBJ1-1; size: once
CDR3: CASSYGGLKEQYF; V: TRBV6-5; J: TRBJ2-7; size: NA
CDR3: CASSHSGGADDTQYF; V: TRBV9; J: TRBJ2-3; size: NA
CDR3: CASSSGPEHQPQHF; V: TRBV27; J: TRBJ1-5; size: NA
CDR3: CASTSNEKLFF; V: TRBV28; J: TRBJ1-4; size: NA
CDR3: CASSKTGPSYEQYF; V: TRBV6-1; J: TRBJ2-7; size: NA
CDR3: CASSVTSGGSTDTQYF; V: TRBV9; J: TRBJ2-3; size: once
CDR3: CASSRAGINEKLFF; V: TRBV5-1; J: TRBJ1-4; size: many
CDR3: CAIRGQGLPYEQYF; V: TRBV10-3; J: TRBJ2-7; size: NA
CDR3: CSVVAGVNSPLHF; V: TRBV29-1; J: TRBJ1-6; size: few
CDR3: CASSFAGPVEAFF; V: TRBV7-8; J: TRBJ1-1; size: NA
CDR3: CASSRGGLTEAFF; V: TRBV14; J: TRBJ1-1; size: NA
CDR3: CASSPRQGNEKLFF; V: TRBV11-1; J: TRBJ1-4; size: NA
CDR3: CASSLGWRRSSYNEQFF; V: TRBV7-2; J: TRBJ2-1; size: NA
CDR3: CSGQGYWTSTDEQFF; V: TRBV29-1; J: TRBJ2-1; size: once
CDR3: CASSPQGAAYEQYF; V: TRBV9; J: TRBJ2-7; size: NA
CDR3: CASSVGQISYEQYF; V: TRBV9; J: TRBJ2-7; size: few
CDR3: CASSLHYSNQPQHF; V: TRBV27; J: TRBJ1-5; size: NA
CDR3: CASSLFGLSKETQYF; V: TRBV27; J: TRBJ2-5; size: NA
CDR3: CASSEQGFEQYF; V: TRBV25-1; J: TRBJ2-7; size: NA
CDR3: CASSLTWSRGNSPLHF; V: TRBV27; J: TRBJ1-6; size: NA
CDR3: CASSFNLASSYEQYF; V: TRBV11-3; J: TRBJ2-7; size: NA
CDR3: CASSPPYRRPENIQYF; V: TRBV18; J: TRBJ2-4; size: NA
CDR3: CASSLGSLRAAYEQYF; V: TRBV5-5; J: TRBJ2-7; size: few
CDR3: CASSRSGEQPQHF; V: TRBV18; J: TRBJ1-5; size: NA
CDR3: CASTKSWTDEKLFF; V: TRBV9; J: TRBJ1-4; size: NA
CDR3: CASSAAGGNEKLFF; V: TRBV9; J: TRBJ1-4; size: few
CDR3: CASSVGPGDQETQYF; V: TRBV9; J: TRBJ2-5; size: NA